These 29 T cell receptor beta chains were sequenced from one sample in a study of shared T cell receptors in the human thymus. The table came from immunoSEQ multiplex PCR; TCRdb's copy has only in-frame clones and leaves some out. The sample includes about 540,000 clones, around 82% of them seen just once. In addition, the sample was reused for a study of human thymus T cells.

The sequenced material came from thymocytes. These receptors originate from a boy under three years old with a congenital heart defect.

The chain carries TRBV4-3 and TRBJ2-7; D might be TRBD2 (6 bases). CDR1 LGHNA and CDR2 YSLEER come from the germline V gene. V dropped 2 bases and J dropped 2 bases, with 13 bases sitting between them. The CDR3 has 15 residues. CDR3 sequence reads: CASSQRLVGAYEQYF. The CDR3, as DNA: TGCGCCAGCAGCCAACGACTAGTGGGGGCCTACGAGCAGTACTTC.

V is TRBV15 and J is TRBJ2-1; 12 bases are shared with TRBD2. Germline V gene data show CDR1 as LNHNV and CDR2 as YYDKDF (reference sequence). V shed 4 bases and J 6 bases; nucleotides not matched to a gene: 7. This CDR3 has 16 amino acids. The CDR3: CATSIRTSGTGNEQFF. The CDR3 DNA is TGTGCCACCAGCATTAGGACTAGCGGGACGGGCAATGAGCAGTTCTTC.

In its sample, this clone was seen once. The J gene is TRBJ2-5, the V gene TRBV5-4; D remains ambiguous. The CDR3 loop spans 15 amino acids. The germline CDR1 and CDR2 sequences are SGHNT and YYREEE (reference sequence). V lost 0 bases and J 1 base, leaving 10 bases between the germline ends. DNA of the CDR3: TGTGCCAGCAGCTTGGTAGCTGATATCCAAGAGACCCAGTACTTC. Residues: CASSLVADIQETQYF.

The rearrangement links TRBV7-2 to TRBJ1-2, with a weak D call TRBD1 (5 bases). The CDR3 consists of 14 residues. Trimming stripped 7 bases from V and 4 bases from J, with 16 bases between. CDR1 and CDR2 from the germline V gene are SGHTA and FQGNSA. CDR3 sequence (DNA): TGTGCCAGCACCGCGGGGGACTCCCCCTATGGCTACACCTTC. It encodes CASTAGDSPYGYTF.

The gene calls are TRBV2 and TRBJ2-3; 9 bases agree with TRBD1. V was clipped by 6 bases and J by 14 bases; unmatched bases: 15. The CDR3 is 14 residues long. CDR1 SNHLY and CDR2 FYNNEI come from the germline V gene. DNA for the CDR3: TGTGCCAGCAGAGAACAGGACAGGGGCCAGGACCCGTATTTT. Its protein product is CASREQDRGQDPYF.

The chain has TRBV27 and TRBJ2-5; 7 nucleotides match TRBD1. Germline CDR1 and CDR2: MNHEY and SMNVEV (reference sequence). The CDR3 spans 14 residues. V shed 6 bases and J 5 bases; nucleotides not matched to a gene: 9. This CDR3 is CASRNPRQGETQYF. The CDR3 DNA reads TGTGCCAGCAGGAACCCTCGACAGGGCGAGACCCAGTACTTC.

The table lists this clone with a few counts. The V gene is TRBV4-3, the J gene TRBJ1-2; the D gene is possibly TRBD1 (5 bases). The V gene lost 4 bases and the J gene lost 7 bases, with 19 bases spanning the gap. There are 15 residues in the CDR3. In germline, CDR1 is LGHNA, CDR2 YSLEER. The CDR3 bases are TGCGCCAGCAGCCCAAGATTTACAGGAGTCCGTGGCTACACCTTC. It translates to CASSPRFTGVRGYTF.

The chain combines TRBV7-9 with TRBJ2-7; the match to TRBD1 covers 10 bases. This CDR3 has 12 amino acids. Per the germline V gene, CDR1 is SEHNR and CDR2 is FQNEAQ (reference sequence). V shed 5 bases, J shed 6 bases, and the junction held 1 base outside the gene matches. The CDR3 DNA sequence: TGTGCCAGCAGCCGGACAGGGGGCGAGCAGTACTTC. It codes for CASSRTGGEQYF.

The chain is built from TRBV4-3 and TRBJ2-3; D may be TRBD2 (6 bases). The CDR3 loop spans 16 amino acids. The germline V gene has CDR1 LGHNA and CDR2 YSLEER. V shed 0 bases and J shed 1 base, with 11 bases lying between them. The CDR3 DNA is TGCGCCAGCAGCCAAGATCTTTCTAGCGGCACAGATACGCAGTATTTT. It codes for CASSQDLSSGTDTQYF.

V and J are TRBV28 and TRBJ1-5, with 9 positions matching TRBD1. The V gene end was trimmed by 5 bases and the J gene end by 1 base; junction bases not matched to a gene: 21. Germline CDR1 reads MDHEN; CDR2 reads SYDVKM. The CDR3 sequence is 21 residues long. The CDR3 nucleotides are TGTGCCAGCAGTGGGGGACAGGGCGGCCACTTCTCAAAGGGGAGCAATCAGCCCCAGCATTTT. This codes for CASSGGQGGHFSKGSNQPQHF. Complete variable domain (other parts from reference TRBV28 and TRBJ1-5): DVKVTQSSRYLVKRTGEKVFLECVQDMDHENMFWYRQDPGLGLRLIYFSYDVKMKEKGDIPEGYSVSREKKERFSLILESASTNQTSMYLCASSGGQGGHFSKGSNQPQHFGDGTRLSIL.

CDR3 sequence (DNA): TGTGCCAGCAGCCACACTAGCGGGAGAAGTGAGCAGTACTTC. Translating it yields CASSHTSGRSEQYF. This chain connects TRBV4-2 to TRBJ2-7; 11 positions match TRBD2. Per the germline V gene, CDR1 is LGHNA and CDR2 is YNFKEQ. The V gene end was trimmed by 3 bases and the J gene end by 7 bases; junction bases not matched to a gene: 5. This CDR3 region has 14 residues.

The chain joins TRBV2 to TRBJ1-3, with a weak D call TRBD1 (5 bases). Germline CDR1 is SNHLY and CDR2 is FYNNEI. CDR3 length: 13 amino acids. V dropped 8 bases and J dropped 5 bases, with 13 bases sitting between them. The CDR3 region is CASGGGVRNTIYF. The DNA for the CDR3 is TGTGCCAGCGGGGGAGGGGTACGAAACACCATATATTTT.

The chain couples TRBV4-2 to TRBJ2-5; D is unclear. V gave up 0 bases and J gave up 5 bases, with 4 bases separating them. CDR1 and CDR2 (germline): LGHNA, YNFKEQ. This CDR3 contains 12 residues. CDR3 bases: TGTGCCAGCAGCCAAGATCATGAGACCCAGTACTTC. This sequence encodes CASSQDHETQYF.

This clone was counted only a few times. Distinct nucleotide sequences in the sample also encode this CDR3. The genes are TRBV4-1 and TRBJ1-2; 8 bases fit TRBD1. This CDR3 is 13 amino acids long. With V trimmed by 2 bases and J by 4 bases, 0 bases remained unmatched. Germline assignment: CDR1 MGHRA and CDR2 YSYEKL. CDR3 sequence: CASSQTGGYGYTF. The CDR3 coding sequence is TGCGCCAGCAGCCAAACAGGGGGCTATGGCTACACCTTC.

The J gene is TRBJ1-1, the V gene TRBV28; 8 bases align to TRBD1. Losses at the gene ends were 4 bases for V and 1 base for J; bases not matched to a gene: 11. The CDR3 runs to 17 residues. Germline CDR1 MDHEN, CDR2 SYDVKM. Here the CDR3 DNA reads TGTGCCAGCAGTTATGGGGGACAGGCCCTAGCGAACACTGAAGCTTTCTTT. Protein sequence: CASSYGGQALANTEAFF.

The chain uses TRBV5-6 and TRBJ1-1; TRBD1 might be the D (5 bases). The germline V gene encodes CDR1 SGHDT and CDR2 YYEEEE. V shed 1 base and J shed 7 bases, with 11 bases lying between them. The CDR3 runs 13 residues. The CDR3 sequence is CASSLSGGREAFF. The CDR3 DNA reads TGTGCCAGCAGCTTGTCGGGGGGACGTGAAGCTTTCTTT. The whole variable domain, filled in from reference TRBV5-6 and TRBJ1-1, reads DAGVTQSPTHLIKTRGQQVTLRCSPKSGHDTVSWYQQALGQGPQFIFQYYEEEERQRGNFPDRFSGHQFPNYSSELNVNALLLGDSALYLCASSLSGGREAFFGQGTRLTVV.

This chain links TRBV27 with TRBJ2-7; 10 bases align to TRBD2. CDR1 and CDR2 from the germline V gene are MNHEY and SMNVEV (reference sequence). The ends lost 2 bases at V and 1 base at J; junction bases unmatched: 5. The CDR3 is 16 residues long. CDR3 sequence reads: CASSLATSGRSYEQYF. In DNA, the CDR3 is TGTGCCAGCAGTTTAGCGACTAGCGGGCGATCCTACGAGCAGTACTTC.

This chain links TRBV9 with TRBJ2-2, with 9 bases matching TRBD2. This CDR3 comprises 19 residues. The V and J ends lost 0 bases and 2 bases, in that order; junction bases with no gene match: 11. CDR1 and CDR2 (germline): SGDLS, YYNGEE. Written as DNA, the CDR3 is TGTGCCAGCAGCGTAGTAGGCGGGCGACTAGCGGCCAACACCGGGGAGCTGTTTTTT. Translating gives CASSVVGGRLAANTGELFF.

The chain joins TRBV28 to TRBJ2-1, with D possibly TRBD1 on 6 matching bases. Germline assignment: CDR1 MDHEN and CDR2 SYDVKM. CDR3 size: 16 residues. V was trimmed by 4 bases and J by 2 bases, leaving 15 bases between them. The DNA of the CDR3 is TGTGCCAGCAGTTATACTCCGGGACACCCCTACAATGAGCAGTTCTTC. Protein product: CASSYTPGHPYNEQFF.

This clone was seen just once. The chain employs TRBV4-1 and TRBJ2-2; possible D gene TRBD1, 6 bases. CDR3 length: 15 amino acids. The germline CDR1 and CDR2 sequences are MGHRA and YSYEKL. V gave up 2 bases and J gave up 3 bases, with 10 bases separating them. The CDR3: CASSQKTGYTGELFF. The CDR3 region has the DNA TGCGCCAGCAGCCAAAAGACAGGATACACCGGGGAGCTGTTTTTT.

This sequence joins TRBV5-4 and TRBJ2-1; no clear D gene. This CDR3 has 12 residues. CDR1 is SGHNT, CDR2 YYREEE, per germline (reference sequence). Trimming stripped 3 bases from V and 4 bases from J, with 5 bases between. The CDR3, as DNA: TGTGCCAGCAGCTCTAGATACAATGAGCAGTTCTTC. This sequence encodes CASSSRYNEQFF.

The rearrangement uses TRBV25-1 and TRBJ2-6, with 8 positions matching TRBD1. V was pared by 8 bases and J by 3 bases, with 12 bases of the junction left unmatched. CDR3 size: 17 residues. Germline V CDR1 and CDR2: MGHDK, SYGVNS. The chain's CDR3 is CASSNRQGALGANVLTF. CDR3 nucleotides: TGTGCCAGCTCTAATAGGCAGGGGGCTCTTGGGGCCAACGTCCTGACTTTC.

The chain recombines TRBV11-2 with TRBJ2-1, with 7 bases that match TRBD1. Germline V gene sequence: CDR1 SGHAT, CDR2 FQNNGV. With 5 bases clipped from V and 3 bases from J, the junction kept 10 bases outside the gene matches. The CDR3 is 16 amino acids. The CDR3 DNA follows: TGTGCCAGCAGCGCAAAAACCGGGACAGACTACAATGAGCAGTTCTTC. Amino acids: CASSAKTGTDYNEQFF.

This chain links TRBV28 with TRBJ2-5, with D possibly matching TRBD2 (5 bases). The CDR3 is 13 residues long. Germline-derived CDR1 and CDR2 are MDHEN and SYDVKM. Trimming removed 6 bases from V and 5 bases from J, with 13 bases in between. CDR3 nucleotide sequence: TGTGCCAGCAGGGATGAGGGCCTGGAGACCCAGTACTTC. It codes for CASRDEGLETQYF.

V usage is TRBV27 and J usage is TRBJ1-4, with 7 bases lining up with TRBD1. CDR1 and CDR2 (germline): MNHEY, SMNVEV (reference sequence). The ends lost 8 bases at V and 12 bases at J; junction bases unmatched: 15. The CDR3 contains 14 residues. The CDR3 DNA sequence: TGTGCCAGCCCACTTGGACAGGCCCCTGCGGAACTGTTTTTT. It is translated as CASPLGQAPAELFF.

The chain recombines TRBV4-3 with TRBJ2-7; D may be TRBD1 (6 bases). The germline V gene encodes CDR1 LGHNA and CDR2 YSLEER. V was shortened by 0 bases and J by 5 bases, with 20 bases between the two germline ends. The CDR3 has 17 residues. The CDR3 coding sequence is TGCGCCAGCAGCCAAGAATCGATAGAGGGCAGGGGAAACGAGCAGTACTTC. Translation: CASSQESIEGRGNEQYF.

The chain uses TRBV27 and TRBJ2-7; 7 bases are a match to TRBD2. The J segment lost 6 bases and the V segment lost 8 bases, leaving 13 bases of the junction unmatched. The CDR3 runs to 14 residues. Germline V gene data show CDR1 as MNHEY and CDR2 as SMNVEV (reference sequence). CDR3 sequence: CASATGTTRREQYF. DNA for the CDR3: TGTGCCAGCGCCACCGGGACTACGCGGCGCGAGCAGTACTTC.

CDR3 coding DNA: TGTGCCAGCGGCGGGAGGGGTAACGAGCAGTACTTC. It encodes CASGGRGNEQYF. The chain joins TRBV9 to TRBJ2-7, with 9 bases matching TRBD2. V was clipped by 7 bases and J by 5 bases; unmatched bases: 4. Germline V gene lookup returns CDR1 SGDLS and CDR2 YYNGEE. This CDR3 has 12 residues.

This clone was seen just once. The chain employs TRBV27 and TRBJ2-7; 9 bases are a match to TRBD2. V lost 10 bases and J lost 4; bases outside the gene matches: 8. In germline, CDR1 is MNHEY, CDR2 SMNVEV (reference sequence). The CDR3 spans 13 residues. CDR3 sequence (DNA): TGTGCCACTAGCGGGAACTCTCGGTACGAGCAGTACTTC. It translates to CATSGNSRYEQYF.